This TCR beta chain stems from a study of blood T cell repertoires in COVID-19. Profiling relied on immunoSEQ multiplex PCR, and the TCRdb table lists in-frame clones only, not all of them. This table has about 43,000 clones, about 90% appearing once. The V and J ends lost 10 bases and 1 base respectively, with 15 bases between them. CDR1 and CDR2 from the germline V gene are SNHLY and FYNNEI. The CDR3 is 14 amino acids. This clone was counted between two and nine times. This sequence joins TRBV2 and TRBJ2-3; TRBD1 might be the D (6 bases). Sample: peripheral blood. This clonotype originated in a human donor in a cohort sampled during active COVID-19. CDR3 region: CAIPKQGRTDTQYF. CDR3 nucleotide sequence: TGTGCCATTCCTAAACAGGGACGCACAGATACGCAGTATTTT.